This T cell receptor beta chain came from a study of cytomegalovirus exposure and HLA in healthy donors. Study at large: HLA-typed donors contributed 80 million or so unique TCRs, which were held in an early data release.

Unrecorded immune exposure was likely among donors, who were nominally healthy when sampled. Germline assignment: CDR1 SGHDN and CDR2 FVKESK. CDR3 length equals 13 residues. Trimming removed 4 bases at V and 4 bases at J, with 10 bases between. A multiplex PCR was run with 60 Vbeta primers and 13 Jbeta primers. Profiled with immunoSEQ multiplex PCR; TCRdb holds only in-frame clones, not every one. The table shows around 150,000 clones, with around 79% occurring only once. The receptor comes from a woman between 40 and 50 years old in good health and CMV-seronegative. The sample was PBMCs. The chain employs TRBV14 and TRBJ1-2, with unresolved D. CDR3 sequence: CASSPRGPYGYTF. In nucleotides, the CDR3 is TGTGCCAGCAGCCCGAGAGGGCCCTATGGCTACACCTTC.